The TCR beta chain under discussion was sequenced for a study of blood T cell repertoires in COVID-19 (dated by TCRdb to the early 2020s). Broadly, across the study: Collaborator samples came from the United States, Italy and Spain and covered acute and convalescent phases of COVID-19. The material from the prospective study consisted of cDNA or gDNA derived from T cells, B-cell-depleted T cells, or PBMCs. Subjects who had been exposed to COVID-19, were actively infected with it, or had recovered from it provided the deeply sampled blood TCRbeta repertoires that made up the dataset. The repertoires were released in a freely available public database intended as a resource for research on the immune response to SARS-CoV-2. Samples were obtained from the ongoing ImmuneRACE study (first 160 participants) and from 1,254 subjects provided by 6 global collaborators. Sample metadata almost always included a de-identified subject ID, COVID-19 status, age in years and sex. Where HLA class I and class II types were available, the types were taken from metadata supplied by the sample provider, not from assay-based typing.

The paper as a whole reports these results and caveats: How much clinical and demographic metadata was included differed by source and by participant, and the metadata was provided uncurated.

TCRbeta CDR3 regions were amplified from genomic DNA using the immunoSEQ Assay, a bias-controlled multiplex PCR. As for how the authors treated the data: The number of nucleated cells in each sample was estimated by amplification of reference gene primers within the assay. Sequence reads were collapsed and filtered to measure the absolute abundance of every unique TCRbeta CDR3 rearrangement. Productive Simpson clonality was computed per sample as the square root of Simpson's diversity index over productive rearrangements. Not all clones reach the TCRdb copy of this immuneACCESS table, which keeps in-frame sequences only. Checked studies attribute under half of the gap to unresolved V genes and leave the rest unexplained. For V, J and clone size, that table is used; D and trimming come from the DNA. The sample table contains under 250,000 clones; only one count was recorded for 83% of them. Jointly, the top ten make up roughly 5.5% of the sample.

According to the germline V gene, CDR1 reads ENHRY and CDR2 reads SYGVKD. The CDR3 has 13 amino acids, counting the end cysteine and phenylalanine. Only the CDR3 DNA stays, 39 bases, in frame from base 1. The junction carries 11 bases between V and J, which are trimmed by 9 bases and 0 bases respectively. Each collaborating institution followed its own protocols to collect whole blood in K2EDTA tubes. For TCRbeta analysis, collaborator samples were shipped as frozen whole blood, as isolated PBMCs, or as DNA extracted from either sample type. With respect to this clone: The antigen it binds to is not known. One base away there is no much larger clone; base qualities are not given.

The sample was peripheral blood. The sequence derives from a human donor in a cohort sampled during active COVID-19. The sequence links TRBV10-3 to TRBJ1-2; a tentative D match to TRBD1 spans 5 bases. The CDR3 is CAIGGGTNYGYTF. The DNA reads TGTGCCATTGGGGGAGGGACTAACTATGGCTACACCTTC.